This T cell receptor (beta chain) was observed in a study of shared clonotypes between healthy human individuals. V was shortened by 3 bases and J by 3 bases, with 19 bases between the two germline ends. The germline V gene has CDR1 KGHSH and CDR2 LQKENI. There are 17 residues in the CDR3. Samples underwent the assay at deep level. Authors' processing steps: Junction-only immunoSEQ data arrived without quality scores, meaning filtering differed. The method was immunoSEQ multiplex PCR; TCRdb's version includes in-frame clones alone and lacks a portion of them. V and J calls and clone size are those listed in that table; D and trimming were worked out from the DNA. The sample carries 1.6 million or so clones, 98% recorded once.

The sequence was collected from a man aged 25 to 40 in good health. Sequencing was carried out using naive CD4+ T cells sorted from blood. Described subset: CD45RA+ positively selected. The chain couples TRBV18 to TRBJ2-3; maybe TRBD2 (6 bases). For the CDR3, the DNA is TGTGCCAGCTCACCCCGGGGCGGGAACGTCGGGACAGATACGCAGTATTTT. Translated, it gives CASSPRGGNVGTDTQYF.